These 23 T cell receptor beta chains were sequenced from one sample in a study of PD-1 blockade in classical Hodgkin lymphoma (dated by TCRdb to about 2020). The meaning of the sample's time point label: cycle 2 day 1 (C2D1) of nivolumab. Every trial patient had relapsed following autologous stem cell transplantation, and prior brentuximab vedotin exposure was what differed among cohorts A, B and C. The method was the immunoSEQ multiplex PCR assay. TCRdb holds this immuneACCESS table with in-frame rearrangements only. Some clones are missing; in checked studies, unresolved V genes explain under half, and the rest has no known cause. This sample gives about 46,000 clones in total; roughly 75% of them show up just once. In total, the top ten clones hold about 20% of the sample. The input for sequencing was peripheral blood mononuclear cells (PBMCs), taken before the second cycle of nivolumab. These TCRs come from a human donor with classical Hodgkin lymphoma.

The rearrangement uses TRBV21-1 and TRBJ2-3; the table's D call TRBD2 went unverified against the DNA. TRBV21-1 is annotated as a pseudogene. This CDR3 is built from 17 residues. CDR3 bases: TGTGCCAGCAGCAAAGAGTATAGCGGGAGGGGGACAGATACGCAGTATTTT. Amino acids: CASSKEYSGRGTDTQYF.

The rearrangement joins TRBV5-1 to TRBJ2-5, with a tentative D call TRBD2 (5 bases). V was cut by 4 bases and J by 2 bases, with 6 bases left in between. The germline V gene encodes CDR1 SGHRS and CDR2 YFSETQ. The CDR3 is made up of 12 amino acids. This chain's CDR3 is CASSRGQETQYF. For the CDR3, the DNA is TGCGCCAGCAGCAGAGGGCAAGAGACCCAGTACTTC.

The CDR3 nucleotides read TGTGCCTGGAGGGAAGCGGGAGTTTCGACAGATACGCAGTATTTT. Residues: CAWREAGVSTDTQYF. This chain connects TRBV30 to TRBJ2-3, with TRBD2 matching over 8 bases. Germline-derived CDR1 and CDR2 are GTSNPN and SVGIG (reference sequence). CDR3 length equals 15 residues. The V segment lost 3 bases and the J segment 3 bases; nucleotides outside the gene matches: 8.

This clone has a handful of counts. V is TRBV28 and J is TRBJ1-2; 10 bases match TRBD1. The germline CDR1 and CDR2 sequences are MDHEN and SYDVKM. The CDR3 runs 16 residues. The junction had 12 bases not matched to a gene; V was cut back by 3 bases and J by 8 bases. Here the CDR3 reads CASSFGVRGQGNGYTF. CDR3 sequence (DNA): TGTGCCAGCAGTTTCGGGGTTAGGGGACAGGGGAACGGCTACACCTTC.

This clone has only a few counts. The rearrangement links TRBV28 to TRBJ1-2, with D maybe TRBD1 (6 bases). This CDR3 has 14 residues. Trimming removed 9 bases from V and 8 bases from J, with 22 bases in between. In germline, CDR1 is MDHEN, CDR2 SYDVKM. The CDR3 spells CASRPLARGGGYTF. In DNA, the CDR3 is TGTGCCAGTCGGCCTCTGGCCAGGGGCGGAGGCTACACCTTC.

This rearrangement joins TRBV9 to TRBJ1-1; D is uncertain. CDR3 size: 13 residues. V shed 4 bases and J shed 5 bases, with 12 bases lying between them. The germline V gene encodes CDR1 SGDLS and CDR2 YYNGEE. The CDR3 sequence is CASSLGLGTEAFF. The DNA for the CDR3 is TGTGCCAGCAGCCTGGGTCTGGGAACTGAAGCTTTCTTT.

In this sample, this clone turned up once. The gene calls are TRBV19 and TRBJ1-1; D unclear. CDR1 LNHDA and CDR2 SQIVND come from the germline V gene (reference sequence). V was cut by 8 bases and J by 1 base, with 8 bases left in between. There are 12 residues in the CDR3. The CDR3, as DNA: TGTGCCAGTGCGACGGGGAACACTGAAGCTTTCTTT. Its translation is CASATGNTEAFF. Complete variable domain (other parts from reference TRBV19 and TRBJ1-1): DGGITQSPKYLFRKEGQNVTLSCEQNLNHDAMYWYRQDPGQGLRLIYYSQIVNDFQKGDIAEGYSVSREKKESFPLTVTSAQKNPTAFYLCASATGNTEAFFGQGTRLTVV.

This sequence joins TRBV4-2 and TRBJ2-1, with a possible D match to TRBD2 (5 bases). Looked up from germline, CDR1 is LGHNA and CDR2 is YNFKEQ. Trimming took off 1 base at V and 10 bases at J, with 8 bases between the two ends. The CDR3 covers 12 residues. CDR3 loop: CASSQGEREQFF. The CDR3 DNA is TGTGCCAGCAGCCAAGGGGAGCGGGAGCAGTTCTTC.

This clone has only one observation. CDR3 in DNA: TGTGCCAGCAGCGTAGGACAGGGGTTAAACATTCAGTACTTC. Residues: CASSVGQGLNIQYF. The chain joins TRBV9 to TRBJ2-4; 8 nucleotides match TRBD1. The CDR3 covers 14 residues. Trimming took 0 bases from V and 6 from J; bases not matched to a gene: 2. Germline CDR1 reads SGDLS; CDR2 reads YYNGEE.

The chain links TRBV9 to TRBJ1-1; D ambiguous. The CDR3 totals 13 residues. Germline CDR1 and CDR2: SGDLS and YYNGEE. V lost 4 bases to trimming and J lost 9 bases, with 16 bases between them. As DNA, the CDR3 is TGTGCCAGCAGCCCCCGAGGCACTCGGAAAGCTTTCTTT. It yields the protein CASSPRGTRKAFF. Full variable domain (outside the CDR3, taken from reference TRBV9 and TRBJ1-1): DSGVTQTPKHLITATGQRVTLRCSPRSGDLSVYWYQQSLDQGLQFLIQYYNGEERAKGNILERFSAQQFPDLHSELNLSSLELGDSALYFCASSPRGTRKAFFGQGTRLTVV.

The chain combines TRBV4-3 with TRBJ2-5; 7 bases map to TRBD1. This CDR3 region has 15 residues. V lost 3 bases, J lost 1 base, and 5 bases stayed unmatched. The V gene's germline CDR1 is LGHNA and CDR2 YSLEER. CDR3 coding DNA: TGCGCCAGCAGCCAGGCGACAGGGTTCCAAGAGACCCAGTACTTC. Translation: CASSQATGFQETQYF.

This clone has more than one count but fewer than ten. The chain links TRBV4-1 to TRBJ1-1; possible D gene TRBD1, 6 bases. The CDR3 is 15 residues long. The germline V and J ends were trimmed by 2 bases and 6 bases, with 16 bases remaining between them. From germline, CDR1 is MGHRA and CDR2 YSYEKL. CDR3 DNA sequence: TGCGCCAGCAGCCAACCTGACAGGAGGGGAGCTGAAGCTTTCTTT. Residues: CASSQPDRRGAEAFF.

The gene calls are TRBV30 and TRBJ2-1, with 9 bases lining up with TRBD1. From germline, CDR1 is GTSNPN and CDR2 SVGIG (reference sequence). CDR3 size: 14 residues. V trimming: 3 bases; J trimming: 5 bases; junction bases outside the gene matches: 5. CDR3 protein: CAWRDRGTNNEQFF. For the CDR3, the DNA is TGTGCCTGGAGGGACAGGGGAACGAACAATGAGCAGTTCTTC.

DNA for the CDR3: TGTGCCAGCAGCCCGGGACTAGCGGGAGTTGAGACCCAGTACTTC. Amino acids: CASSPGLAGVETQYF. The genes are TRBV6-6 and TRBJ2-5; 14 nucleotides match TRBD2. V gave up 6 bases and J gave up 5 bases; unmatched junction bases: 5. CDR3 length: 15 residues. CDR1 and CDR2 from the germline V gene are MNHNY and SVGAGI (reference sequence).

This clone has a handful of counts. This chain links TRBV7-2 with TRBJ2-3; no firm D call. Germline loops: CDR1 SGHTA, CDR2 FQGNSA. The CDR3 covers 12 residues. The V end lost 7 bases, the J end lost 5 bases, and 10 bases lay between the germline ends. CDR3 nucleotide sequence: TGTGCCAGCAATCCAATGGGAGATACGCAGTATTTT. Translation: CASNPMGDTQYF.

The chain employs TRBV7-8 and TRBJ2-7; D is unresolved. V shed 5 bases and J shed 5 bases, with 16 bases lying between them. This CDR3 is built from 14 residues. Germline loops: CDR1 SGHVS, CDR2 FQNEAQ. CDR3 nucleotide sequence: TGTGCCAGCAGCCCCCTACAAAAAGCCGACGAGCAGTACTTC. This gives the protein CASSPLQKADEQYF.

The chain employs TRBV18 and TRBJ2-1, with TRBD2 matching over 8 bases. The CDR3 has 18 residues. The ends lost 3 bases at V and 6 bases at J; junction bases unmatched: 16. The germline gives CDR1 KGHSH, CDR2 LQKENI. In DNA form, the CDR3 reads TGTGCCAGCTCACCGATAGGTTCGAGCGGGAGTTGGGGCAATGAGCAGTTCTTC. It yields the protein CASSPIGSSGSWGNEQFF.

The CDR3 protein is CASSHRAKGGLYYGYTF. CDR3 in DNA: TGTGCCAGCAGCCACCGAGCGAAAGGGGGCCTCTACTATGGCTACACCTTC. The chain uses TRBV14 and TRBJ1-2; 7 bases map to TRBD1. CDR1 SGHDN and CDR2 FVKESK come from the germline V gene. Trimming at V came to 3 bases and at J to 3 bases, leaving 13 bases not matched to a gene. CDR3 length equals 17 residues.

The chain has TRBV4-2 and TRBJ2-7; D tentatively reads TRBD1 or TRBD2 (8 bases each). There are 14 residues in the CDR3. With 4 bases removed from V and 4 bases from J, the gap between germline ends came to 14 bases. CDR1 and CDR2 (germline): LGHNA, YNFKEQ. The CDR3 DNA reads TGTGCCAGCAGCCCGGGGGGGACAGGATACGAGCAGTACTTC. Encoded protein: CASSPGGTGYEQYF.

This chain uses TRBV6-1 with TRBJ1-5; D not resolved. Germline-derived CDR1 and CDR2 are MNHNS and SASEGT. The CDR3 has 13 residues. The ends were cut back, 0 bases at V and 6 bases at J, with 6 bases in the middle. The CDR3 DNA follows: TGTGCCAGCAGTGAAGCCCCCGTTCAGCCCCAGCATTTT. Translated, it gives CASSEAPVQPQHF.

Only a few counts were recorded for this clone. V is TRBV15 and J is TRBJ1-2, with D tentatively TRBD1 (5 bases). Germline V gene sequence: CDR1 LNHNV, CDR2 YYDKDF (reference sequence). Trimming took 0 bases from V and 3 from J, leaving 11 bases between them. CDR3 length: 15 residues. The CDR3 nucleotides are TGTGCCACCAGCAGAGATACCGGGGCGGACTATGGCTACACCTTC. It codes for CATSRDTGADYGYTF.

The chain recombines TRBV5-1 with TRBJ2-3; TRBD2 agrees at 8 bases. CDR1 and CDR2 (germline): SGHRS, YFSETQ. V gave up 4 bases and J gave up 6 bases; unmatched junction bases: 4. The CDR3 consists of 13 residues. CDR3: CASSPGLDDTQYF. CDR3 coding DNA: TGCGCCAGCAGCCCGGGACTAGACGATACGCAGTATTTT. The full variable domain, completed using reference TRBV5-1 and TRBJ2-3, is KAGVTQTPRYLIKTRGQQVTLSCSPISGHRSVSWYQQTPGQGLQFLFEYFSETQRNKGNFPGRFSGRQFSNSRSEMNVSTLELGDSALYLCASSPGLDDTQYFGPGTRLTVL.

This clone is deemed medium-sized. The rearrangement joins TRBV5-1 to TRBJ2-7; no clear D gene. This CDR3 is 13 amino acids long. Germline CDR1 is SGHRS and CDR2 is YFSETQ. The ends were cut back, 4 bases at V and 3 bases at J, with 11 bases in the middle. The DNA of the CDR3 is TGCGCCAGCAGCCCCTCGAGAGGCTACGAGCAGTACTTC. Its protein is CASSPSRGYEQYF.